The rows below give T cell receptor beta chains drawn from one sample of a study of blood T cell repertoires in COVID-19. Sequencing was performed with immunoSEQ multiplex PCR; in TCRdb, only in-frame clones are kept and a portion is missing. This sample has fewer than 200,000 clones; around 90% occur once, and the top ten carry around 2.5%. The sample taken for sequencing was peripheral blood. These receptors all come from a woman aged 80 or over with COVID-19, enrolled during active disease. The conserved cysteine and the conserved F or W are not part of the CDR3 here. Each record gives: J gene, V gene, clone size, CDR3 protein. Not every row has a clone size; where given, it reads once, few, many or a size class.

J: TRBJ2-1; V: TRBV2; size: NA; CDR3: ASSEGLSTQQF
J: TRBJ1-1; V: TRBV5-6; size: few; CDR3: ASSFPGGRAEAF
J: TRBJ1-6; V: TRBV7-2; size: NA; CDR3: ASSPIEGRTLH
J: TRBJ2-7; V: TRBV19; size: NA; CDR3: ASSNPGVGVEQY
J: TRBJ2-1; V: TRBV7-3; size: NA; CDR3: ASSLGQAYNEQF
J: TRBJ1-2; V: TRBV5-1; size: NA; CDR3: ASSLTQGATNYGYT
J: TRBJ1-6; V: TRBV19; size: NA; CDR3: ASTPGGSDNSPLH
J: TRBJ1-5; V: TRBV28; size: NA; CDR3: ASALTADPDQPQH
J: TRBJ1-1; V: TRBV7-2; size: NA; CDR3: ASSSDSYTEAF
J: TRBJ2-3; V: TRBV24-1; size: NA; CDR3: ATSDPGTTKTDTQY
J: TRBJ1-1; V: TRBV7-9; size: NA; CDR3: ASSFSQGLRAIEAF
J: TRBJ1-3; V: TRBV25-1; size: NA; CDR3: ASSEGTGWVNTIY
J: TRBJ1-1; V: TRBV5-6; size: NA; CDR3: ASSSYRGRDTEAF
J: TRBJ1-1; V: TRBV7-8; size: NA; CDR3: ASSPRGGLDTEAF
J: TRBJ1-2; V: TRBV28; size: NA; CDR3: ASSFRDTLHGGYT
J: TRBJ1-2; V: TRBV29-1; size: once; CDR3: SGDSGYGYT
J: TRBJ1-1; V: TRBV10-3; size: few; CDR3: AISESVSAEAF
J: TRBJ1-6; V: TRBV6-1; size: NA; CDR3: ASSERQGNSPLH
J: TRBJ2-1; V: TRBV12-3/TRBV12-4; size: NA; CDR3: ASSLVRGNEQF
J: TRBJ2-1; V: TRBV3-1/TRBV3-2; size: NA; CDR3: ASSRTGNNEQF
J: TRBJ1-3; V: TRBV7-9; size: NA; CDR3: ASSPSGGNTIY
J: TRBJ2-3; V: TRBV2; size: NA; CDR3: ASSESTPGDTQY
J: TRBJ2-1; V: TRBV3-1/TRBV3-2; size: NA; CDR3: ASSLLASPSSYNEQF
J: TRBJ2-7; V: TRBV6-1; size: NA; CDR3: ASSEQGALGDEQY
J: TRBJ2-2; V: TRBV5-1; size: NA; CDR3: ASSQTGFVGELF
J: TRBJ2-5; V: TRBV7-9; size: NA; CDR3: ASSLNSVETQY
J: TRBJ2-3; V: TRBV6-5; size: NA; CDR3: ASSRDNTDTQY
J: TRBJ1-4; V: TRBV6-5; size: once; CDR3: ASKRTARVEKLF
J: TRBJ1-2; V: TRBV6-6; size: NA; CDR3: ASSHREGGYKKGYT
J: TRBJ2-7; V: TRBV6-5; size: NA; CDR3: ASTGALGEQY
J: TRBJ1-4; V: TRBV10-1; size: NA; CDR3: ASSESISGAGNEKLF
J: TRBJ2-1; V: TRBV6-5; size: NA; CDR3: ASRDRSSYNEQF
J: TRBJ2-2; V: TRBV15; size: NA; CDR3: ATSPRGPGEAGELF
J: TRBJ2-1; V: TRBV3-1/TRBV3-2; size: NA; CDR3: ASSQDVGRSFYNEQF
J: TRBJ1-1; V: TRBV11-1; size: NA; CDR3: ASSPRAGWNTEAF
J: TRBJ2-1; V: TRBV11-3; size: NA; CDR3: ASSLGRGTYNEQF
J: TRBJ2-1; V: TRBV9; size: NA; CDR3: ASSVATGYEQF
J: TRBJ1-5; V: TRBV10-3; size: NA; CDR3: AIGQGEEPQH
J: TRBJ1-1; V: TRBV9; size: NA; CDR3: ASSRGGQDTEAF
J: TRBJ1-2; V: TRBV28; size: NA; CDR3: ASSTGGVYGYT
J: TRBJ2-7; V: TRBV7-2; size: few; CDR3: ASSLEQVSGFYEQY
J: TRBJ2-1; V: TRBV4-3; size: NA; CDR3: ASSQGAGGPDEQF
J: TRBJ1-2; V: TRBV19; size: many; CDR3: ASSIVGGYGYT
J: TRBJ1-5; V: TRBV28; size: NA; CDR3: ASSGQGGSNQPQH
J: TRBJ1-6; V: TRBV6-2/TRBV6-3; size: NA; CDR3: ASSGRGNSPLH
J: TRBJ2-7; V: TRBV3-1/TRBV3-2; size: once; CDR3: ARRVAGAHEQY
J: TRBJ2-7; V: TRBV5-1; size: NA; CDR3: ASSKGLADYEQY
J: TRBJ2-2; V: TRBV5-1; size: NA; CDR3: ASSLPVSGELF
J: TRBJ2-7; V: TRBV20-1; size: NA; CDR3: SAKQGDEQY
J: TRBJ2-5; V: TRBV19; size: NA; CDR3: ASSHRAGETQY
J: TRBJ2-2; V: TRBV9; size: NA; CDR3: ASSPPSGGYTGELF
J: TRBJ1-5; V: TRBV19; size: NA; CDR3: ASTPGGTLGLWPQH
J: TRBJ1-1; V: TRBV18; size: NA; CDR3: ASSPPGQGGGEAF
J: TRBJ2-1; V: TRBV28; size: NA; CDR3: ASFRAGGLGAQF